The clone carrying this T cell receptor (beta chain) was picked up a small number of times. Its cognate antigen is unknown. These data belong to a study of blood T cells in healthy people across ages. Study conclusions and caveats: Strong correlation existed between TCR beta diversity and naive T cell percentage.

Using a J-beta primer mix together with a sample-barcoded 5' primer, a second PCR was run for roughly 7 to 12 cycles. TCRdb itself ran the 5' RACE reads through MiXCR, one entry per CDR3 protein. The sample has 1.5 million to 2 million distinct CDR3 sequences; roughly 43% are singletons. The TCR originated in a human donor in good health. The source material was blood.

The CDR3 is CASSLMGAGELFF. The DNA for the CDR3 is TGTGCCAGCAGTTTGATGGGCGCCGGGGAGCTGTTTTTT. J is TRBJ2-2 and V is TRBV12-3 or TRBV12-4, with D unresolved. The CDR3 is 13 residues long. The ends were cut back, 3 bases at V and 6 bases at J, with 8 bases in the middle.